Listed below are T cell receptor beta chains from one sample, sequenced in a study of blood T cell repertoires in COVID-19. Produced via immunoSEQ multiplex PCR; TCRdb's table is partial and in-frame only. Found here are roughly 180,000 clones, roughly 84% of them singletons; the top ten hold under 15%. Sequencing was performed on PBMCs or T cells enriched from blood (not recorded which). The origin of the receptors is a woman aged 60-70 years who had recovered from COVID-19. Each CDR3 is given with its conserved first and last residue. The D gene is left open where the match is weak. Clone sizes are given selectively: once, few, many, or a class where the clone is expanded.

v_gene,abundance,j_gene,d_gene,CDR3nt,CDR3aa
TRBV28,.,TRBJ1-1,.,TGTGCCAGCAGTTCGGGAAACACTGAAGCTTTCTTT,CASSSGNTEAFF
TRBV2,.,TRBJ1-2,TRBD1,TGTGCCAGCAGCTTGACAGGGGGCGGTGGCTACACCTTC,CASSLTGGGGYTF
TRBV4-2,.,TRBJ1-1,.,TGTGCCAGCAGCCAAGAAACGAACAGGCTTGAAGCTTTCTTT,CASSQETNRLEAFF
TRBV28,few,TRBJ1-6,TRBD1,TGTGCCAGCAGTTTATCTCCAGGGGGTGGTTCACCCCTCCACTTT,CASSLSPGGGSPLHF
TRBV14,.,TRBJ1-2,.,TGTGCCAGCAGCCCTCACCCAAGGAGTGGCTACACCTTC,CASSPHPRSGYTF
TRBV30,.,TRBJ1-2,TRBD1,TGTGCCTGGTCTAGACAGGGTTATGGCTACACCTTC,CAWSRQGYGYTF
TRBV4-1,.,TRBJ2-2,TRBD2,TGCGCCAGCAGGCCTGGACTAGCTGAGAACACCGGGGAGCTGTTTTTT,CASRPGLAENTGELFF
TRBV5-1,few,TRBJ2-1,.,TGCGCCAGCAGCGTTGAGCTAGCATACAATGAGCAGTTCTTC,CASSVELAYNEQFF
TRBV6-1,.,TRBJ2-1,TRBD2,TGTGCCAGCAGTGAAAGGCGGCGGGAGGGCTATGAGCAGTTCTTC,CASSERRREGYEQFF
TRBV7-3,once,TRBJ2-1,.,TGTGCCAGCAGCTTCAGCGGTTCCTACAATGAGCAGTTCTTC,CASSFSGSYNEQFF